This TCR beta chain was captured in a study of T cell responses to AZD1222 COVID-19 vaccine. Germline trimming cut 1 base from V and 7 bases from J; bases unmatched to any gene: 19. CDR3 length: 20 residues. Germline V CDR1 and CDR2: SGHDN, FVKESK. Some clones are missing from TCRdb's copy, which holds only in-frame ones; the method was immunoSEQ multiplex PCR. This sample has roughly 100,000 clones; approximately 88% occur once, and the top ten carry 20%. About this clone: Its antigen is as yet unknown.

Broader study findings: Just five or six AZD1222 recipients were seropositive at baseline.

The V gene is TRBV14, the J gene TRBJ2-1; 10 bases line up with TRBD2. The sequences come from peripheral blood, collected on day 0 of AZD1222 vaccination. The TCR originated in an adult in good health. The CDR3 protein is CASSQVGGRALAGVFNEQFF. In nucleotides, the CDR3 is TGTGCCAGCAGCCAAGTAGGGGGCAGGGCTCTAGCGGGAGTGTTTAATGAGCAGTTCTTC.